This TCR beta chain was retrieved from a study of cytomegalovirus exposure and HLA in healthy donors. The V end was cut by 4 bases, the J end by 4 bases, with 10 bases between. CDR1 and CDR2 (germline): GTSNPN, SVGIG (reference sequence). CDR3 length: 12 amino acids. Comments on this clone: The antigen is not known.

The PCR made use of 60 Vbeta and 13 Jbeta primers. The table came from immunoSEQ multiplex PCR; TCRdb's copy has only in-frame clones and leaves some out. The repertoire consists of about 69,000 clones, with about three quarters occurring once and the leading ten covering about 3.3%. Study outcomes and limitations: TCR beta V segments were, for the most part, productive about 90% or about 30% of the time in an earlier analysis.

The sample consisted of PBMCs. The V gene is TRBV30, the J gene TRBJ1-1, with D uncertain. The sequence came from a man aged 18 to 35 in good health and CMV-seronegative. CDR3 nucleotide sequence: TGTGCCTGGACATACTCGGTCACTGAAGCTTTCTTT. This sequence encodes CAWTYSVTEAFF.